The source of this T cell receptor beta chain is a study of blood T cell repertoires in COVID-19. Study information: Samples taken during acute and convalescent COVID-19 were collected in the United States, Italy and Spain. PBMCs, B-cell-depleted T cells, or T cells provided the cDNA or gDNA that made up the material.

Per the authors' pipeline: Amplified reference gene primers provided the basis for estimating nucleated cell counts. Sequencing used immunoSEQ multiplex PCR; TCRdb keeps in-frame clones, though not all of them. V, J and clone size are taken as reported in that table, and D and trimming were inferred from the DNA itself. The sample lists 75,000 to 90,000 clones; just under 80% were seen once. The Seattle patients joined while their infection was active and were tracked longitudinally afterward. CDR1 and CDR2 (germline): SGHRS, YFSETQ. J gave up 5 bases and V 4 bases, and 8 bases lay outside the gene matches. The length of the CDR3 is 16 residues.

The chain is built from TRBV5-1 and TRBJ2-2; TRBD1 aligns across 10 bases. Sequencing was carried out using peripheral blood. The source is a man in his 60s with COVID-19, enrolled during active disease. CDR3: CASSVGPGQGTGELFF. In nucleotides, the CDR3 is TGCGCCAGCAGCGTGGGCCCGGGACAGGGGACCGGGGAGCTGTTTTTT.